Listed below are T cell receptor beta chains from one sample, sequenced in a study of T-cell reconstitution after alpha-beta-depleted transplantation in children. TCRdb recomputed calls from the PCR reads with MiXCR, one row per CDR3 protein. The table has 200,000 to 300,000 distinct CDR3 sequences, under 30% seen once; the top ten hold about 2.6%. The specimen was PBMCs, collected before TCRalphabeta/CD19-depleted stem cell transplant. These TCRs come from a girl aged 2-15 years with Fanconi anemia, due to receive a stem cell transplant. Each CDR3 is given with its conserved first and last residue. The D gene is left open where the match is weak. The size field is filled for only some rows; it gives once, few, many or a size class.

CDR3aa	CDR3nt	v_gene	d_gene	j_gene	abundance
CASSDGAWKQFF	TGTGCCAGCAGTGACGGAGCATGGAAGCAGTTCTTC	TRBV25-1	.	TRBJ2-1	.
CASSQDYVTAKTDVETQYF	TGCGCCAGCAGCCAAGATTATGTGACAGCTAAAACCGACGTGGAGACCCAGTACTTC	TRBV4-1	.	TRBJ2-5	few
CASSAIHGEETQYF	TGTGCCAGCAGCGCCATCCACGGGGAAGAGACCCAGTACTTC	TRBV7-3	.	TRBJ2-5	.
CSARASGRATNSYNEQFF	TGCAGTGCTAGGGCTAGCGGGAGAGCCACAAACTCCTACAATGAGCAGTTCTTC	TRBV20-1	TRBD2	TRBJ2-1	.
CSARRQGPHSYNEQFF	TGCAGTGCTAGACGGCAGGGCCCCCACTCCTACAATGAGCAGTTCTTC	TRBV20-1	.	TRBJ2-1	.
CSARDGSIAKNIQYF	TGCAGTGCTAGAGATGGGTCTATTGCCAAAAACATTCAGTACTTC	TRBV20-1	.	TRBJ2-4	many
CSARDASPGTGELFF	TGCAGTGCTAGAGATGCGAGTCCCGGCACCGGGGAGCTGTTTTTT	TRBV20-1	.	TRBJ2-2	.
CAGRRVDEKLFF	TGTGCCGGAAGGAGGGTTGATGAAAAACTGTTTTTT	TRBV30	.	TRBJ1-4	few
CASSLTDPRLAGAETQYF	TGTGCCAGCAGCCTCACGGATCCTCGACTAGCGGGAGCAGAGACCCAGTACTTC	TRBV11-2	TRBD2	TRBJ2-5	.
CSAPDWKLAKNIQYF	TGCAGTGCGCCGGACTGGAAACTAGCCAAAAACATTCAGTACTTC	TRBV20-1	.	TRBJ2-4	many
CSASNWDREDEQYF	TGCAGTGCTAGTAATTGGGACAGGGAAGACGAGCAGTACTTC	TRBV20-1	TRBD1	TRBJ2-7	few
CASSLPRVQETQYF	TGTGCCAGCAGTTTGCCCAGGGTCCAAGAGACCCAGTACTTC	TRBV28	.	TRBJ2-5	.
CASSHDPDEKLFF	TGCGCCAGCAGCCACGATCCAGATGAAAAACTGTTTTTT	TRBV5-1	.	TRBJ1-4	.
CSVGRAMDTQYF	TGCAGCGTTGGTAGGGCGATGGATACGCAGTATTTT	TRBV29-1	.	TRBJ2-3	many
CSAAPSYEQYF	TGCAGTGCTGCCCCCTCCTACGAGCAGTACTTC	TRBV20-1	.	TRBJ2-7	.
CASSQDRVRATDTQYF	TGTGCCAGCAGCCAAGATCGGGTAAGGGCCACAGATACGCAGTATTTT	TRBV4-2	.	TRBJ2-3	many
CSAPGGTEAFF	TGCAGCGCCCCAGGGGGCACTGAAGCTTTCTTT	TRBV29-1	TRBD1	TRBJ1-1	many
CSGDMGTDTQYF	TGCAGCGGCGACATGGGCACAGATACGCAGTATTTT	TRBV20-1	.	TRBJ2-3	many
CSNGVGSSYNEQFF	TGCAGCAATGGGGTGGGGAGCTCCTACAATGAGCAGTTCTTC	TRBV29-1	.	TRBJ2-1	many
CASSQNDRGSYEQYF	TGTGCCAGCAGTCAAAACGACAGGGGGTCCTACGAGCAGTACTTC	TRBV12-3/TRBV12-4	TRBD1	TRBJ2-7	.
CSAISTLKYNEQFF	TGCAGTGCTATATCGACATTAAAGTACAATGAGCAGTTCTTC	TRBV20-1	.	TRBJ2-1	.
CASSFKGGWSYGYTF	TGTGCCAGCAGCTTCAAGGGGGGCTGGAGCTATGGCTACACCTTC	TRBV28	.	TRBJ1-2	few
CASRHTGVRLTGELFF	TGTGCCAGCAGACATACAGGGGTCCGCCTCACCGGGGAGCTGTTTTTT	TRBV12-3/TRBV12-4	TRBD1	TRBJ2-2	many
CASQMAGGYEQYF	TGTGCCAGCCAGATGGCGGGGGGCTACGAGCAGTACTTC	TRBV12-3/TRBV12-4	TRBD2	TRBJ2-7	many
CASSDNLRQETQYF	TGTGCCAGCTCCGACAACTTACGCCAAGAGACCCAGTACTTC	TRBV13	.	TRBJ2-5	.
CASSLSTSGRANYEQYF	TGTGCCAGCAGTTTATCGACTAGCGGGAGGGCCAACTACGAGCAGTACTTC	TRBV12-3/TRBV12-4	TRBD2	TRBJ2-7	many
CASSSPGQTSYEQYF	TGTGCCAGCAGTTCTCCGGGACAGACTTCCTACGAGCAGTACTTC	TRBV6-5	TRBD1	TRBJ2-7	.
CASSTRDSRANEQFF	TGCGCCAGCAGCACCCGGGACTCCCGAGCCAATGAGCAGTTCTTC	TRBV5-1	.	TRBJ2-1	many
CASSLEVLNQPQHF	TGTGCCAGCAGCCTCGAAGTCCTCAATCAGCCCCAGCATTTT	TRBV5-5	.	TRBJ1-5	many
CASSPRGGRNTEAFF	TGTGCCAGCAGCCCCAGGGGCGGCAGGAACACTGAAGCTTTCTTT	TRBV12-3/TRBV12-4	.	TRBJ1-1	many
CASSQGTSGGHVYTQYF	TGTGCCAGCAGCCAAGGGACTAGCGGGGGGCACGTATATACGCAGTATTTT	TRBV4-2	TRBD2	TRBJ2-3	.
CAISESGQTYEQYF	TGTGCCATCAGTGAGTCGGGCCAGACCTACGAGCAGTACTTC	TRBV10-3	.	TRBJ2-7	.
CSASPGSTDTQYF	TGCAGTGCTAGCCCAGGGAGCACAGATACGCAGTATTTT	TRBV20-1	.	TRBJ2-3	.
CASSLDLYGRETQYF	TGTGCCAGCAGCTTAGATTTGTACGGGAGAGAGACCCAGTACTTC	TRBV11-2	.	TRBJ2-5	.
CSVGSEGGANVLTF	TGCAGCGTTGGCTCGGAGGGTGGGGCCAACGTCCTGACTTTC	TRBV29-1	.	TRBJ2-6	many
CSAPGQGSHEQYF	TGCAGTGCCCCTGGACAGGGATCCCACGAGCAGTACTTC	TRBV20-1	TRBD1	TRBJ2-7	many
CATSTGGLPDTQYF	TGCGCCACCTCCACCGGGGGCCTCCCAGATACGCAGTATTTT	TRBV5-1	.	TRBJ2-3	.
CSVDTGSPGANVLTF	TGCAGCGTTGATACAGGTTCCCCTGGGGCCAACGTCCTGACTTTC	TRBV29-1	.	TRBJ2-6	many
CSATLLAANTGELFF	TGCAGTGCGACTCTACTAGCGGCGAACACCGGGGAGCTGTTTTTT	TRBV20-1	TRBD2	TRBJ2-2	many
CSVGGLAGDVIWTDTQYF	TGCAGCGTGGGGGGACTAGCGGGAGATGTAATTTGGACAGATACGCAGTATTTT	TRBV29-1	TRBD2	TRBJ2-3	many
CASSLGVLAASSYEQYF	TGCGCCAGCAGCTTGGGGGTACTAGCGGCAAGCTCCTACGAGCAGTACTTC	TRBV5-1	TRBD2	TRBJ2-7	many